This T cell receptor beta chain emerged from a study of blood T cell repertoires in COVID-19. The CDR3 loop spans 15 amino acids. With 6 bases clipped from V and 0 bases from J, the junction kept 4 bases outside the gene matches. Germline V gives CDR1 LNHDA, CDR2 SQIVND (reference sequence). In the study's own analysis: Amplification with reference gene primers provided the estimates of nucleated cell counts. Sequencing used immunoSEQ multiplex PCR; TCRdb keeps in-frame clones, though not all of them. V and J calls and clone size are as listed in that table; D and trimming were resolved from the DNA. The sample contains roughly 16,000 clones, about three quarters of which appear only once.

J is TRBJ2-3 and V is TRBV19, with 9 nucleotides matching TRBD1. Sequenced sample: peripheral blood. The source of this sequence is a man in his 60s with acute or convalescent COVID-19. The CDR3 nucleotides are TGTGCCAGTAGCGACAGGGGGTCTAGCACAGATACGCAGTATTTT. It specifies CASSDRGSSTDTQYF.